This TCR beta chain stems from a study of blood T cell repertoires in COVID-19. Using immunoSEQ multiplex PCR, the repertoire was profiled, and TCRdb retains in-frame clones only, with some absent. The data contain some 200,000 clones, about 84% of them singletons. This CDR3 is 17 amino acids long. In germline, CDR1 is MDHEN, CDR2 SYDVKM. V trimming: 8 bases; J trimming: 2 bases; junction bases outside the gene matches: 13. V and J are TRBV28 and TRBJ2-7, with 12 bases identical to TRBD2. The sequenced sample consisted of peripheral blood. The receptor comes from a woman aged 80 or older with COVID-19, enrolled during active disease. The CDR3 coding sequence is TGTGCCAGCCAGCCACACCGGACTAGCGGGATTACCTACGAGCAGTACTTC. Translated: CASQPHRTSGITYEQYF.